This entry describes one TCR beta chain. The data are from a study of blood T cell repertoires in COVID-19. As for the study in general: The United States, Italy and Spain provided the acute and convalescent COVID-19 samples. The analysed material was cDNA or gDNA that came from T cells, B-cell-depleted T cells, or PBMCs.

Method: immunoSEQ multiplex PCR; TCRdb's copy keeps in-frame clones and lacks some. This repertoire shows tens of thousands of clones, just over 85% found once; its top ten account for 2%. The sample was peripheral blood. This clonotype originated in a man younger than 40 with acute or convalescent COVID-19.

CDR3 loop: CASSPTPQETQYF. As DNA, the CDR3 is TGTGCCAGCTCACCTACACCTCAAGAGACCCAGTACTTC. This chain connects TRBV18 to TRBJ2-5; D uncertain. V gave up 3 bases and J gave up 2 bases, with 7 bases separating them. The length of the CDR3 is 13 residues. CDR1 KGHSH and CDR2 LQKENI come from the germline V gene.